The entry that follows covers one T cell receptor beta chain sequence. Its antigen target is currently unknown. It has no much larger one-base neighbor in the sample; base qualities were not kept. The data are from a study of T cell changes during pregnancy in multiple sclerosis (dated by TCRdb to about 2019). For the wider study: The study looked at changes in the T cell repertoire across pregnancy in women with multiple sclerosis.

Receptor amplification or capture employed the immunoSEQ multiplex PCR assay. Entries here come from immuneACCESS through TCRdb and include only in-frame sequences with V and J called. Some clones fail to appear in such tables; in the studies checked, an unresolved V gene covers under half of the shortfall, and the cause of the remainder is unknown. This sample lists 14,000 to 15,000 clones; just over 85% were detected once. The ten largest clones take up around 20% of the sample. Reading from cysteine to phenylalanine, the CDR3 counts 12 amino acids. Just the 36-base CDR3 DNA is kept, in frame starting at base 1. Relative to germline, V is 5 bases shorter and J is 8 bases shorter, with 13 bases between their ends. From a lookup of the germline V gene (reference sequence), CDR1 and CDR2 are GTSNPN and SVGIG.

The sample consisted of CD8+ T cells from peripheral blood mononuclear cells, taken in the first trimester of pregnancy. The V and J genes are TRBV30 and TRBJ2-1; the D gene is possibly TRBD1, with 6 bases matching. The clonotype originates from a female donor with multiple sclerosis, enrolled in a pregnancy study. The DNA sequence is as follows: TGTGCCTGGGGGGGCCTGCGGGATGAGCAGTTCTTC. This codes for CAWGGLRDEQFF.